This T cell receptor beta chain was found in a study of neurological immune-mediated disorders. This clonotype occurred many times. A much larger clonotype is one base distant, so this may be a read error. The V gene lost 8 bases and the J gene lost 1 base, with 9 bases spanning the gap. The CDR3 has 14 amino acids. Germline CDR1 reads MDHEN; CDR2 reads SYDVKM. A total of 2 million PBMCs stored at -80 degrees C provided the unsorted libraries. TCRdb processed the 5' RACE reads anew with MiXCR; each CDR3 protein has one entry. This sample has more than 70,000 distinct CDR3 sequences; roughly 15% occur once, and the top ten carry just over 15%.

The TCR originated in a woman aged 40 to 50 in good health. The chain recombines TRBV28 with TRBJ1-6; D is unresolved. The sample taken for sequencing was PBMCs. In nucleotides, the CDR3 is TGTGCCAGCGGTGGGGAATCCTATAATTCACCCCTCCACTTT. It encodes CASGGESYNSPLHF. The full variable domain, completed using reference TRBV28 and TRBJ1-6, is DVKVTQSSRYLVKRTGEKVFLECVQDMDHENMFWYRQDPGLGLRLIYFSYDVKMKEKGDIPEGYSVSREKKERFSLILESASTNQTSMYLCASGGESYNSPLHFGNGTRLTVT.